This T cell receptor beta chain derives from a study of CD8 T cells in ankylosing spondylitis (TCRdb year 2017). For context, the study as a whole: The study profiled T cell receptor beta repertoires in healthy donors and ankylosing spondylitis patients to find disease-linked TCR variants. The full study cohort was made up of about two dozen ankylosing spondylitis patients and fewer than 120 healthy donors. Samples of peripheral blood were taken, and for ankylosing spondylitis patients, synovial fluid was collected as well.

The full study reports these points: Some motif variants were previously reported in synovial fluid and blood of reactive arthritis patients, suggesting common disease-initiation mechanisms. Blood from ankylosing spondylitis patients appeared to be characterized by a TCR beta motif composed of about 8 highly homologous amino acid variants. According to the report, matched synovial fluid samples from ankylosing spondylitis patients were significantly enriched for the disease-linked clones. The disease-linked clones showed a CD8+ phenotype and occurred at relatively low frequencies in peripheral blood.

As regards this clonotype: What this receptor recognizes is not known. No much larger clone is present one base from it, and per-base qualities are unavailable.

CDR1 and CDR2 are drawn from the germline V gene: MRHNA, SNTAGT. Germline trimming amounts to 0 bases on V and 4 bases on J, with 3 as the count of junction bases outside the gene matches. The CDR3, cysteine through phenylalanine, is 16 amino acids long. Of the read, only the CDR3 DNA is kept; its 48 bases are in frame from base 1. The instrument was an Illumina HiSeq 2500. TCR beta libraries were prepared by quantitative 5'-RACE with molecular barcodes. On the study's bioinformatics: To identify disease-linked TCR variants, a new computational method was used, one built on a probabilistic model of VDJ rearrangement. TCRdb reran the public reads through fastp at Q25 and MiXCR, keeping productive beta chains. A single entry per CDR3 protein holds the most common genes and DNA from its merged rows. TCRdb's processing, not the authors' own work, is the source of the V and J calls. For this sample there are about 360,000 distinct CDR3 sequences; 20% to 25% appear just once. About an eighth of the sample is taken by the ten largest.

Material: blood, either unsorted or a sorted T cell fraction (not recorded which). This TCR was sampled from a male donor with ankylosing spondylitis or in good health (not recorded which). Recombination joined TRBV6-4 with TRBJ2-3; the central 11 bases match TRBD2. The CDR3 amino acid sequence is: CASSDSETSGADTQYF. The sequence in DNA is TGTGCCAGCAGTGACTCGGAGACTAGCGGGGCAGATACGCAGTATTTT.